A selection of T cell receptor beta chains follows, all from one sample in a study of cytomegalovirus exposure and HLA in healthy donors. TCRdb keeps only in-frame clones here, not all; method: immunoSEQ multiplex PCR. The sample yields more than 35,000 clones, 85% to 95% seen once. Sequencing used PBMCs. The receptors originated from a man between 18 and 29 years old in good health and CMV-seronegative. Both conserved end residues are part of each CDR3. A D gene is named only where the DNA matches it firmly. Clone size is shown for a subset of rows, as once, few, many or a class of expanded clone.

j_call cdr3_length d_call clone_size v_call cdr3_aa cdr3_nt
TRBJ1-2 13 . . TRBV6-5 CASSYWQGNGYTF TGTGCCAGCAGTTACTGGCAGGGGAATGGCTACACCTTC
TRBJ2-1 17 TRBD2 . TRBV5-4 CASSLGGAGRAAGEQFF TGTGCCAGCAGCTTGGGAGGGGCCGGGAGGGCCGCTGGTGAGCAGTTCTTC
TRBJ2-1 19 TRBD2 once TRBV5-4 CASRSGLAGVSMDYNEQFF TGTGCCAGCAGAAGCGGACTAGCGGGAGTTTCAATGGACTACAATGAGCAGTTCTTC
TRBJ2-2 15 . . TRBV9 CASSKMPGPTGELFF TGTGCCAGCAGCAAAATGCCAGGTCCTACCGGGGAGCTGTTTTTT
TRBJ2-1 13 . . TRBV7-2 CASSLGTYNEQFF TGTGCCAGCAGCCTAGGGACATACAATGAGCAGTTCTTC
TRBJ1-4 16 . . TRBV19 CASSLLLGRGEEKLFF TGTGCCAGTAGTCTCCTGCTGGGGAGGGGCGAAGAAAAACTGTTTTTT
TRBJ1-4 13 . . TRBV5-1 CASSQVANEKLFF TGCGCCAGCAGTCAGGTCGCTAATGAAAAACTGTTTTTT
TRBJ2-3 15 . . TRBV9 CASSVAQSRTDTQYF TGTGCCAGCAGCGTAGCCCAGTCACGCACAGATACGCAGTATTTT
TRBJ2-7 18 TRBD1 . TRBV27 CASSFYGTGGPIPGEQYF TGTGCCAGCAGTTTTTATGGGACAGGGGGCCCCATACCGGGGGAGCAGTACTTC
TRBJ2-7 15 . . TRBV19 CASSITRASGYEQYF TGTGCCAGTAGTATCACTAGGGCCAGCGGGTACGAGCAGTACTTC
TRBJ2-7 14 . . TRBV19 CASSGGLVAYEQYF TGTGCCAGTAGTGGGGGCTTGGTCGCCTACGAGCAGTACTTC
TRBJ2-5 13 . . TRBV5-6 CASTTSLQETQYF TGTGCCAGCACAACTAGCCTCCAAGAGACCCAGTACTTC
TRBJ1-5 15 . once TRBV2 CASKGTSFANQPQHF TGTGCCAGCAAAGGGACATCCTTCGCCAATCAGCCCCAGCATTTT
TRBJ2-1 16 TRBD2 once TRBV13 CASSFFGGSSYNEQFF TGTGCCAGCAGCTTTTTCGGGGGGAGCTCCTACAATGAGCAGTTCTTC
TRBJ1-1 14 . . TRBV28 CASSFSPGATEAFF TGTGCCAGCAGTTTCTCGCCAGGGGCGACTGAAGCTTTCTTT
TRBJ1-2 12 . . TRBV29-1 CSVQDSGYGYTF TGCAGCGTTCAAGACAGCGGATATGGCTACACCTTC
TRBJ2-5 12 TRBD1 . TRBV29-1 CSGGQTQETQYF TGCAGCGGGGGACAGACCCAAGAGACCCAGTACTTC
TRBJ2-3 17 TRBD2 . TRBV5-5 CASSSPREGTSSDTQYF TGTGCCAGCAGCTCTCCCAGGGAGGGAACCTCATCAGATACGCAGTATTTT
TRBJ1-5 13 . . TRBV9 CASSVQGGQPQHF TGTGCCAGCAGCGTTCAGGGCGGACAGCCCCAGCATTTT
TRBJ2-7 13 TRBD1 . TRBV6-6 CASTGQGADEQYF TGTGCCAGCACCGGACAGGGGGCCGACGAGCAGTACTTC
TRBJ2-3 16 . . TRBV2 CASSAGLLSITDTQYF TGTGCCAGCAGTGCCGGACTTCTATCCATCACAGATACGCAGTATTTT
TRBJ1-2 16 TRBD1 . TRBV5-6 CASSRRTGGKDYGYTF TGTGCCAGCAGCCGGAGGACAGGGGGCAAAGACTATGGCTACACCTTC
TRBJ1-2 14 TRBD1 . TRBV11-1 CASSKTDRDYGYTF TGTGCCAGCAGCAAAACCGACAGGGACTATGGCTACACCTTC
TRBJ1-2 13 . . TRBV7-3 CASSPGFNYGYTF TGTGCCAGCAGTCCAGGGTTTAACTATGGCTACACCTTC
TRBJ2-2 14 TRBD1 . TRBV30 CAWSRGQGSGELFF TGTGCCTGGAGTCGGGGACAGGGGAGCGGGGAGCTGTTTTTT
TRBJ2-1 14 . . TRBV7-2 CASSLGGSYNEQFF TGTGCCAGCAGCTTGGGGGGCTCCTACAATGAGCAGTTCTTC
TRBJ1-5 13 . . TRBV27 CASSFSSNQPQHF TGTGCCAGCAGTTTCTCTAGCAATCAGCCCCAGCATTTT
TRBJ2-5 15 TRBD2 . TRBV30 CAWSLAGGGLGTQYF TGTGCCTGGAGTTTAGCGGGAGGGGGGTTAGGAACCCAGTACTTC
TRBJ1-1 12 TRBD1 . TRBV29-1 CSGQRGGASAFF TGCAGCGGCCAAAGAGGGGGCGCTTCAGCTTTCTTT
TRBJ1-5 15 . . TRBV6-6 CASSYSGQGNQPQHF TGTGCCAGCAGTTACTCGGGGCAGGGGAACCAGCCCCAGCATTTT
TRBJ2-7 15 TRBD2 . TRBV7-3 CASSPGTSGIYEQYF TGTGCCAGCAGCCCGGGGACTAGCGGGATTTACGAGCAGTACTTC
TRBJ1-2 14 . . TRBV30 CAWRRVGGSYGYTF TGTGCCTGGAGAAGGGTAGGAGGGAGCTATGGCTACACCTTC
TRBJ1-3 14 TRBD1 . TRBV18 CASSGQATRNTIYF TGTGCCAGCTCGGGACAGGCGACTCGAAACACCATATATTTT
TRBJ2-3 16 TRBD1 . TRBV5-4 CASSLDNRGNTDTQYF TGTGCCAGCAGCTTGGACAACAGGGGGAACACAGATACGCAGTATTTT
TRBJ2-2 17 . . TRBV9 CASSVGPPDMNTGELFF TGTGCCAGCAGCGTTGGGCCCCCTGACATGAACACCGGGGAGCTGTTTTTT
TRBJ2-1 16 . . TRBV28 CASSFHSGPGANEQFF TGTGCCAGCAGTTTCCACTCCGGCCCAGGGGCGAATGAGCAGTTCTTC
TRBJ1-4 15 TRBD1 . TRBV5-1 CASSIRQGAEEKLFF TGCGCCAGCAGCATAAGACAGGGGGCTGAGGAAAAACTGTTTTTT
TRBJ1-4 16 TRBD1 . TRBV11-2 CASSPGAGTDNEKLFF TGTGCCAGCAGCCCTGGGGCCGGGACAGACAATGAAAAACTGTTTTTT
TRBJ2-6 16 TRBD1 . TRBV27 CASSHRGLVGANVLTF TGTGCCAGCAGTCACAGGGGGCTGGTTGGGGCCAACGTCCTGACTTTC
TRBJ1-2 12 . once TRBV7-9 CASSPFRDGYTF TGTGCCAGCAGCCCTTTTCGCGATGGCTACACCTTC
TRBJ2-3 18 TRBD2 . TRBV18 CASSPRTVAGGSTDTQYF TGTGCCAGCTCACCTCGGACCGTAGCGGGGGGTTCCACAGATACGCAGTATTTT
TRBJ1-2 11 TRBD1 . TRBV20-1 CSANPTGTYTF TGCAGTGCGAACCCGACAGGGACCTACACCTTC
TRBJ2-6 20 TRBD2 once TRBV4-2 CASSRGTSGAQPSGANVLTF TGTGCCAGCAGCCGAGGGACTAGCGGGGCTCAACCCTCTGGGGCCAACGTCCTGACTTTC
TRBJ2-7 16 TRBD2 . TRBV28 CASSLGGGGGRASEYF TGTGCCAGCAGTTTAGGGGGCGGTGGCGGGAGGGCCTCCGAGTACTTC